This T cell receptor (beta chain) was profiled in a study of cytomegalovirus exposure and HLA in healthy donors. General study results and limits: In vitro work confirmed that a few CMV-associated chains recognize CMV antigens. As a later analysis revealed, the rate of TCR association differed by HLA locus, with DRB1 most and HLA-C fewest.

Amplification used 60 Vbeta primers and 13 Jbeta primers. Study processing details: Per a later analysis, the number of unique TCR beta chains was roughly 83 million, of which 9 million to 12 million were shared. Repertoires were generated with immunoSEQ multiplex PCR, while TCRdb's copy carries only in-frame clones and drops some. From that table come the V and J calls and clone size; the DNA was used to work out D and trimming. The table has roughly 93,000 clones, 76% seen once. Germline trimming cut 5 bases from V and 8 bases from J; bases unmatched to any gene: 11. This CDR3 is built from 14 residues. The germline CDR1 and CDR2 sequences are SGHTA and FQGNSA. Donors were ostensibly healthy at sampling, although undocumented immune exposures were probable. The count of this clone is one. Its specificity is unknown.

The source is a man aged 40-49 years in good health and CMV-seronegative. The specimen sequenced was PBMCs. The chain has TRBV7-2 and TRBJ1-1; 7 bases map to TRBD1. The CDR3 region has the DNA TGTGCCAGCAGCAGACAGGGAAAGGGGAGCGAAGCTTTCTTT. Translating gives CASSRQGKGSEAFF.